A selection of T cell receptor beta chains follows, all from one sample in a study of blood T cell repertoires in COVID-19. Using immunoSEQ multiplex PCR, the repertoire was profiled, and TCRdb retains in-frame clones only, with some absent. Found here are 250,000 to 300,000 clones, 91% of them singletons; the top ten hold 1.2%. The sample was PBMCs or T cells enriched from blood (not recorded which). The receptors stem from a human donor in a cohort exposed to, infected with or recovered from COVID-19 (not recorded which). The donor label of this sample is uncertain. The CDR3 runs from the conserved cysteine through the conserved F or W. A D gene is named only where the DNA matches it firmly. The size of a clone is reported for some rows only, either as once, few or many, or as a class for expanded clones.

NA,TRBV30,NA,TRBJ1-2,TGTGCCTGGAGGCTTTACAGGGTTGGTGATGGCTACACCTTC,CAWRLYRVGDGYTF
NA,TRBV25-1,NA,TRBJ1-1,TGTGCCAGCAGTGAGGGGGGGAACACTGAAGCTTTCTTT,CASSEGGNTEAFF
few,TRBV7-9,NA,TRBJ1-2,TGTGCCAGCAGCTTAGCGGACATCTATGGCTACACCTTC,CASSLADIYGYTF
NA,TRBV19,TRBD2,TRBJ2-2,TGTGCCAGTAGTACGGCGGGGGGGCCCGGCCCGGAGCTGTTTTTT,CASSTAGGPGPELFF
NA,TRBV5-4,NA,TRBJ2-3,TGTGCCAGCAGCTTGAGTCCCAGGAACACAGATACGCAGTATTTT,CASSLSPRNTDTQYF
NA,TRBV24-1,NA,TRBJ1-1,TGTGCCACCAGTGTTCCTGTAAGGGGCCTTACTACAATGACTGAAGCTTTCTTT,CATSVPVRGLTTMTEAFF
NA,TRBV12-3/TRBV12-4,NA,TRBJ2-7,TGTGCCAGCAGTCCGGGTCAAACCTACGAGCAGTACTTC,CASSPGQTYEQYF
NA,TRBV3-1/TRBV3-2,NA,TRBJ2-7,TGTGCCAGCAGCCAAGATAAGAAGGAGGGGGCCTTTTACGAGCAGTACTTC,CASSQDKKEGAFYEQYF
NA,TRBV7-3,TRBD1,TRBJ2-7,TGTGCCAGCAGCTGGGGACAGGGAGCCCTCGGGCAGTACTTC,CASSWGQGALGQYF
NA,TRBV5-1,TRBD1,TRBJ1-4,TGCGCCAGCAGCTTGCTAGGGGACAGGGGTGAAAAACTGTTTTTT,CASSLLGDRGEKLFF
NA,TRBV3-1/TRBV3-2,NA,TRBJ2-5,TGTGCCAGCAGCCCCCTAGTACTTTCGGAGACCCAGTACTTC,CASSPLVLSETQYF
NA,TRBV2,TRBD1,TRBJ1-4,TGTGCCAGCAGAGACAGGGAAAATGAAAAACTGTTTTTT,CASRDRENEKLFF
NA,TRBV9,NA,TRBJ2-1,TGTGCCAGCAGCGTAGGTGGAACGAGGAGTGAGCAGTTCTTC,CASSVGGTRSEQFF
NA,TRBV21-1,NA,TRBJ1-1,TGTGCCAGCAGCCTACAGGGGGCCCGTAAGATTAACCGGAACACTGAAGCTTTCTTT,CASSLQGARKINRNTEAFF
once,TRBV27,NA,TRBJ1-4,TGTGCCAGCAGTTTATCGAGGGGGAGTGAAAAACTGTTTTTT,CASSLSRGSEKLFF
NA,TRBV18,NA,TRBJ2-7,TGTGCCAGCTCACCTAACGAGGACAGTTTCTACGAGCAGTACTTC,CASSPNEDSFYEQYF